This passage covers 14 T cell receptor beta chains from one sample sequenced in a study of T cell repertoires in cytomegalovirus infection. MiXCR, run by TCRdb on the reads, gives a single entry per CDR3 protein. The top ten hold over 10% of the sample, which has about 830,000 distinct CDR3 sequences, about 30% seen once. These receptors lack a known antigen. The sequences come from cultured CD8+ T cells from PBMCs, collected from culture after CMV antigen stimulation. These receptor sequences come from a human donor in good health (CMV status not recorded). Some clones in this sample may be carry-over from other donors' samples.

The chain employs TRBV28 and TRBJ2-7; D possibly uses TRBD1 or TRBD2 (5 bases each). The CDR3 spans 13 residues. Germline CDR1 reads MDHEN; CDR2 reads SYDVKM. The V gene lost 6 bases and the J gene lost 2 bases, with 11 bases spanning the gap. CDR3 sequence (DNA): TGTGCCAGCAGGATCGGGGACCCCTACGAGCAGTACTTC. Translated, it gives CASRIGDPYEQYF.

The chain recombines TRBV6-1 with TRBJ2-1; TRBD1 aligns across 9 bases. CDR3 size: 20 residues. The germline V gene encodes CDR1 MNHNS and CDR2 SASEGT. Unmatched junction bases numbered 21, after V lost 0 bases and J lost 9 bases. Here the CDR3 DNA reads TGTGCCAGCAGTGAAGCGTCCTACTTCAAGGGACAGGGAATTCCAGCTGAGCAGTTCTTC. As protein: CASSEASYFKGQGIPAEQFF.

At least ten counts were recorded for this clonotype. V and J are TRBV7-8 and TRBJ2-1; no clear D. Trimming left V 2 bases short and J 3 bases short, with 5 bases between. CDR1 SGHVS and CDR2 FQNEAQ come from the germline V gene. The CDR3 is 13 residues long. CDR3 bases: TGTGCCAGCAGCTTACGGGTCTACAATGAGCAGTTCTTC. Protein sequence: CASSLRVYNEQFF.

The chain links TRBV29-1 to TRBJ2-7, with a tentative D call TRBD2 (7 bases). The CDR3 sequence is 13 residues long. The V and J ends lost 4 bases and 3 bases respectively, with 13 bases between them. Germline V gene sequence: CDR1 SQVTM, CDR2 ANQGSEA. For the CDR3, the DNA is TGCAGCGTTGGGGCGGGGGACATCTACGAGCAGTACTTC. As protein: CSVGAGDIYEQYF.

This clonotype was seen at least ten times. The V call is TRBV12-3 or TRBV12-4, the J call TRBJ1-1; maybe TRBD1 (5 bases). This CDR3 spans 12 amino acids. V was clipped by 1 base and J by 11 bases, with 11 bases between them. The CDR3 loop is CASSLDWGDAFF. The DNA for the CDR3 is TGTGCCAGCAGTTTAGATTGGGGGGACGCTTTCTTT.

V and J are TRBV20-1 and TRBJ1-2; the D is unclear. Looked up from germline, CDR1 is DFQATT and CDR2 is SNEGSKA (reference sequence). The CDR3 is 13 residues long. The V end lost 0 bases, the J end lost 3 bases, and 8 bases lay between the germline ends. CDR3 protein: CSARDTWDYGYTF. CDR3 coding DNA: TGCAGTGCTAGAGATACTTGGGACTATGGCTACACCTTC.

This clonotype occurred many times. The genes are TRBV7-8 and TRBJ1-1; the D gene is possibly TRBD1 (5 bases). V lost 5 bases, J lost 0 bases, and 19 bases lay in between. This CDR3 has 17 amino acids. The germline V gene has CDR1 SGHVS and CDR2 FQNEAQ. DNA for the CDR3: TGTGCCAGCAGCCCTGCGGGGACGGATTACATGAACACTGAAGCTTTCTTT. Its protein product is CASSPAGTDYMNTEAFF. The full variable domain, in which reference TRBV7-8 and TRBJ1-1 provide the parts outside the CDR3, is GAGVSQSPRYKVAKRGQDVALRCDPISGHVSLFWYQQALGQGPEFLTYFQNEAQLDKSGLPSDRFFAERPEGSVSTLKIQRTQQEDSAVYLCASSPAGTDYMNTEAFFGQGTRLTVV.

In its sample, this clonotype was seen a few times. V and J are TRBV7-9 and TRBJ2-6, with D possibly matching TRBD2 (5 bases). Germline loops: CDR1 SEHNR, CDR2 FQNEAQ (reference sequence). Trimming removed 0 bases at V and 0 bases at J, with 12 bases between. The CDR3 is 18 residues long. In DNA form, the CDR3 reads TGTGCCAGCAGCTTAGCCGGTATTCGGGACTCTGGGGCCAACGTCCTGACTTTC. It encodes CASSLAGIRDSGANVLTF.

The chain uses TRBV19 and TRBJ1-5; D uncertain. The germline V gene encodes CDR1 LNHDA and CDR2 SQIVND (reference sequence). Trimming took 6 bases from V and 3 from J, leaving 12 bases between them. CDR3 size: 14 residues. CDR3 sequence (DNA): TGTGCCAGTAGAGCCCAAAGGATCAATCAGCCCCAGCATTTT. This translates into CASRAQRINQPQHF. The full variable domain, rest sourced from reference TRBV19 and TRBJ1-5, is DGGITQSPKYLFRKEGQNVTLSCEQNLNHDAMYWYRQDPGQGLRLIYYSQIVNDFQKGDIAEGYSVSREKKESFPLTVTSAQKNPTAFYLCASRAQRINQPQHFGDGTRLSIL.

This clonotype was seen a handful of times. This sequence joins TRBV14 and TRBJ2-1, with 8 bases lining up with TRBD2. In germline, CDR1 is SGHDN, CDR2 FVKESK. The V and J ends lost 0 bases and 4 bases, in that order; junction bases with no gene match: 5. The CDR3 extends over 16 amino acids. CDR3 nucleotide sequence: TGTGCCAGCAGCCAAGATCAGGCGGGGGGTTACAATGAGCAGTTCTTC. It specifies CASSQDQAGGYNEQFF. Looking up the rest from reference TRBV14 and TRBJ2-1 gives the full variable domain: EAGVTQFPSHSVIEKGQTVTLRCDPISGHDNLYWYRRVMGKEIKFLLHFVKESKQDESGMPNNRFLAERTGGTYSTLKVQPAELEDSGVYFCASSQDQAGGYNEQFFGPGTRLTVL.

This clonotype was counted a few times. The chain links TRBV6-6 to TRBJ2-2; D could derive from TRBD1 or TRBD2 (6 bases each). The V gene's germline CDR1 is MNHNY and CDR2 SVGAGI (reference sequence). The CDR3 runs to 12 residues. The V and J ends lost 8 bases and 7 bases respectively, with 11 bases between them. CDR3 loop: CASVEGGGELFF. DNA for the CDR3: TGTGCCAGCGTTGAGGGGGGCGGGGAGCTGTTTTTT.

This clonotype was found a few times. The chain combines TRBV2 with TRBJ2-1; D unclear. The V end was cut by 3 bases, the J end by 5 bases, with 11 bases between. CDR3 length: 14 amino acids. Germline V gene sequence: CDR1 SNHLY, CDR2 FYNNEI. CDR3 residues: CASSERARNNEQFF. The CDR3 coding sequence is TGTGCCAGCAGTGAGCGAGCGAGGAACAATGAGCAGTTCTTC.

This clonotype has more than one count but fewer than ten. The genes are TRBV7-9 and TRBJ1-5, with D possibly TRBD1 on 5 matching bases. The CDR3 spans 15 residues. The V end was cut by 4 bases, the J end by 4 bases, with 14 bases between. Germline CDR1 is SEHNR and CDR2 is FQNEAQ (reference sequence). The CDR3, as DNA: TGTGCCAGCAGCTCGGGGACCTACGGGAATCAGCCCCAGCATTTT. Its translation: CASSSGTYGNQPQHF.

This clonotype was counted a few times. The CDR3 DNA sequence: TGTGCCAGTAGTATGGGGCCGGGAGACTATGGCTACACCTTC. Encoded protein: CASSMGPGDYGYTF. This rearrangement joins TRBV19 to TRBJ1-2; D may be TRBD1 (5 bases). Trimming took 3 bases from V and 3 from J, leaving 11 bases between them. The CDR3 is made up of 14 amino acids. Germline values: CDR1 LNHDA, CDR2 SQIVND (reference sequence).